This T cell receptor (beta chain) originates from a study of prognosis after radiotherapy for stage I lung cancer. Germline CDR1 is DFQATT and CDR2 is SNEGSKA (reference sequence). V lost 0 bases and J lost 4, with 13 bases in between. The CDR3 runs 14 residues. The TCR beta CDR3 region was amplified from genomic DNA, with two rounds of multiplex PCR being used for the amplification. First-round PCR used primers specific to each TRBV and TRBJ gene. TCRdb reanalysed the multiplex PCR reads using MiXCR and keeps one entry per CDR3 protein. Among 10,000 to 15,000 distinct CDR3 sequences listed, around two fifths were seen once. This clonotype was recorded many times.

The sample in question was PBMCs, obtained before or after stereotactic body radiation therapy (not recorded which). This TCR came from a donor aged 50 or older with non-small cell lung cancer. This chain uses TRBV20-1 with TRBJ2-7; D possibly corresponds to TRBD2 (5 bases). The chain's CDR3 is CSAREPRGFYEQYF. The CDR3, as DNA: TGCAGTGCTAGAGAGCCACGCGGGTTTTACGAGCAGTACTTC.